Listed below are T cell receptor beta chains from one sample, sequenced in a study of vaccination effects on CD4 cells after COVID-19. These receptors are not linked to any known antigen. Repertoires were generated with immunoSEQ multiplex PCR, while TCRdb's copy carries only in-frame clones and drops some. The sample shows around 24,000 clones, about 74% of them seen only once. This sample comprised CD4+ T cells from PBMCs cultured with SARS-CoV-2 spike peptides, obtained before COVID-19 vaccination. These receptors all stem from a human donor who received a COVID-19 vaccine. Both conserved end residues are part of each CDR3. D genes are given only for firm matches. The size entry is marked missing in some rows and otherwise reads once, few, many or a size class.

V gene,D gene,clone size,J gene,CDR3 DNA,CDR3 protein
TRBV4-1,NA,NA,TRBJ1-1,TGCGCCAGCAGCCGAAACATGGGCACAGCTTTCACTGAAGCTTTCTTT,CASSRNMGTAFTEAFF
TRBV7-9,NA,NA,TRBJ1-2,TGTGCCAGCAGCTTCACGGGAGGGAGAGGCTACACCTTC,CASSFTGGRGYTF
TRBV6-5,NA,NA,TRBJ2-3,TGTGCCAGCAGTTACTCGAATCCGGGGGCGGAAGATACGCAGTATTTT,CASSYSNPGAEDTQYF
TRBV4-1,TRBD1,NA,TRBJ1-5,TGCGCCAGCAGCCCTCTCGACAGGGAAGGGAATCAGCCCCAGCATTTT,CASSPLDREGNQPQHF
TRBV30,NA,NA,TRBJ1-1,TGTGCCTGGAGTTTCCTGAACACTGAAGCTTTCTTT,CAWSFLNTEAFF
TRBV9,TRBD1,NA,TRBJ1-1,TGTGCCAGCAGCTATGGGACAGGACGGGAAGGGACTGAAGCTTTCTTT,CASSYGTGREGTEAFF
TRBV12-3/TRBV12-4,NA,NA,TRBJ1-4,TGTGCCAGCAGTTTAAGACAGTTGGAAAAACTGTTTTTT,CASSLRQLEKLFF
TRBV4-2,TRBD1,few,TRBJ2-2,TGTGCCAGCAGTCACAACAGGGGGACCACCGGGGAGCTGTTTTTT,CASSHNRGTTGELFF
TRBV6-5,TRBD2,NA,TRBJ2-7,TGTGCCAGCAGTCGTCCCGGGACTAGCGACTACGAGCAGTACTTC,CASSRPGTSDYEQYF
TRBV27,TRBD1,NA,TRBJ1-2,TGTGCCAGCAGTTTAAAGGGGGCGGGTCGTGGCTACACCTTC,CASSLKGAGRGYTF
TRBV28,NA,NA,TRBJ1-2,TGTGCCAGCAGTGGGGTCCGCGGCTACACCTTC,CASSGVRGYTF
TRBV5-1,TRBD1,NA,TRBJ1-1,TGCGCCAGCAGCTTGGAGACAGGGTCTACTGAAGCTTTCTTT,CASSLETGSTEAFF
TRBV4-1,TRBD2,NA,TRBJ2-1,TGCGCCAGCAGCCAAGGGGAAAGGACTAGCGGGAGGGATGAGCAGTTCTTC,CASSQGERTSGRDEQFF
TRBV3-1/TRBV3-2,TRBD2,NA,TRBJ2-3,TGTGCCAGCAGCCAAGAACAGGGACTAGCGGGAGAAGATACGCAGTATTTT,CASSQEQGLAGEDTQYF
TRBV19,TRBD1,NA,TRBJ1-2,TGTGCCAGTAGCAACCCAAGGGGGCTGGGCTATGGCTACACCTTC,CASSNPRGLGYGYTF
TRBV7-2,NA,NA,TRBJ1-6,TGTGCCAGCAGCCGTACGAATTACAGGAGGAGCTCCTATAATTCACCCCTCCACTTT,CASSRTNYRRSSYNSPLHF
TRBV5-1,NA,NA,TRBJ2-5,TGCGCCAGCAGCCCTAATCAGGGGATCCGAGAGACCCAGTACTTC,CASSPNQGIRETQYF
TRBV11-1,TRBD1,NA,TRBJ2-7,TGTGCCAGCAGCTTCCGGGACAGGAGCTCCTACGAGCAGTACTTC,CASSFRDRSSYEQYF
TRBV5-1,TRBD2,NA,TRBJ2-3,TGCGCCAGCTGTCCAAGCGGGGGATCAGATACGCAGTATTTT,CASCPSGGSDTQYF
TRBV19,NA,NA,TRBJ1-2,TGTGCCTGTAGGAGGCAGGTCGGTGGCTACACCTTC,CACRRQVGGYTF
TRBV7-7,NA,NA,TRBJ2-1,TGTGCCAGCAGCCTACTTCGGTATGGCGAGCAGTTCTTC,CASSLLRYGEQFF
TRBV11-2,NA,NA,TRBJ1-4,TGTGCCAGCAGTCTAGGAGTGACGGCAACTAATGAAAAACTGTTTTTT,CASSLGVTATNEKLFF
TRBV14,TRBD1,NA,TRBJ2-7,TGTGCCAGCAGCCTTGGGACAGGGCCCTTCTTCGAGCAGTACTTC,CASSLGTGPFFEQYF
TRBV19,TRBD2,NA,TRBJ2-5,TGTGCCAGTAGTGGACTAGCGGGAGCATTTGAGACCCAGTACTTC,CASSGLAGAFETQYF
TRBV7-6,NA,NA,TRBJ2-1,TGTGCCAGCAGCTTAGCGGAGGGAGAAGAGCAGTTCTTC,CASSLAEGEEQFF
TRBV10-3,NA,once,TRBJ2-5,TGTGCCATCAGTGGGTCCGGACAGTTTCAAGAGACCCAGTACTTC,CAISGSGQFQETQYF
TRBV9,NA,NA,TRBJ1-2,TGTGCCAGCAGCGTAGGACTGACTGGCTACACCTTC,CASSVGLTGYTF
TRBV10-3,TRBD2,NA,TRBJ2-2,TGTGCCATCAAGAAGACTAGCGGGGGCATCACCTCCGGGGAGCTGTTTTTT,CAIKKTSGGITSGELFF
TRBV19,TRBD2,NA,TRBJ2-3,TGTGCCAGTAGTTCGATGCGGGCTAGCGGGGGGAAGGGCACAGATACGCAGTATTTT,CASSSMRASGGKGTDTQYF
TRBV20-1,TRBD1,NA,TRBJ2-7,TGCAGTGCTAGTCCCCCCGGGACAGGGGGCCACGAGCAGTACTTC,CSASPPGTGGHEQYF
TRBV6-2/TRBV6-3,NA,NA,TRBJ1-1,TGTGCCAGCAGTTACTTATTTGGGAACACTGAAGCTTTCTTT,CASSYLFGNTEAFF
TRBV6-1,TRBD1,once,TRBJ2-7,TGTGCCAGCAGGGAATACTCCGGGACAGCCCCCTACGAGCAGTACTTC,CASREYSGTAPYEQYF
TRBV5-1,TRBD1,NA,TRBJ2-3,TGCGCCAGCAGCTTGGGAATTAGACTCTCCGACAGGGGGCGAGATACGCAGTATTTT,CASSLGIRLSDRGRDTQYF
TRBV5-1,NA,NA,TRBJ2-5,TGCGCCAGCAGCTTGGGGGATAGTGAGACCCAGTACTTC,CASSLGDSETQYF
TRBV5-4,TRBD1,NA,TRBJ2-3,TGTGCCAGCAGCTCCGGGACAGACACAGATACGCAGTATTTT,CASSSGTDTDTQYF
TRBV6-1,NA,NA,TRBJ2-7,TGTGCCAGCAGTGATTCCCCTTACGAGCAGTACTTC,CASSDSPYEQYF